This T cell receptor beta chain was obtained from a study of cytotoxic CD8 clonotypes in ibrutinib-treated CLL. About the study: The cohort had some 10 relapsed/refractory and over 14 treatment-naive patients, 17 IGHV unmutated. Whole-study findings and limits: Having risen at ibrutinib response, clonality had fallen back toward baseline by progression. Baseline-level clonality went beyond age-matched healthy donors and moved in step with circulating CD8+ T-cell counts.

The method was immunoSEQ multiplex PCR; TCRdb's version includes in-frame clones alone and lacks a portion of them. This sample has 130,000 to 150,000 clones, with 75% to 85% found just once. V was trimmed by 6 bases and J by 7 bases, leaving 15 bases between them. Germline CDR1 and CDR2: MNHEY and SMNVEV (reference sequence). The CDR3 runs to 13 residues. A word on this clone: Its antigen is not identified.

The rearrangement uses TRBV27 and TRBJ1-2; no clear D gene. Sequencing was performed on PBMCs, taken after 12 months of ibrutinib treatment. This TCR came from a human donor with chronic lymphocytic leukemia. The CDR3 DNA reads as TGTGCCAGCAGAGCGCCGGGGATGTTTGGCTACACCTTC. It codes for CASRAPGMFGYTF.